This TCR beta chain is drawn from a study of T cells in Graves' hyperthyroidism and ophthalmopathy. Study findings and constraints: A model of 13 V-J pairs discriminated ophthalmopathy from stable hyperthyroidism.

RNA transcripts served as the template for amplifying TCR beta CDR3 regions. During a first-round RT-PCR of the TCR CDR3, the HTBI primer set was used. Each CDR3 protein gets one entry after TCRdb re-called the multiplex PCR reads with MiXCR. The data show more than 550,000 distinct CDR3 sequences, roughly 17% seen once. This clonotype has only a few counts. What it binds is not known. The V end was cut by 0 bases, the J end by 0 bases, with 9 bases between. Per germline, CDR1 SEHNR and CDR2 FQNEAQ (reference sequence). CDR3 length equals 16 residues. With a duration under 2 months, the hyperthyroidism was newly diagnosed in patients aged 18 to 65. Uncontrolled infections, other autoimmune diseases, pregnancy or lactation led to exclusion of patients. Each diagnosis was grounded in clinical symptoms, serum thyroxine and TRAb, thyroid ultrasound, and orbital computed tomography.

The sample comprised blood. V and J are TRBV7-9 and TRBJ1-3, with D uncertain. This TCR came from a man in his forties or fifties with Graves' hyperthyroidism. In nucleotides, the CDR3 is TGTGCCAGCAGCTTAGCACAGACTTTCTCTGGAAACACCATATATTTT. It encodes CASSLAQTFSGNTIYF. The full variable domain, completed using reference TRBV7-9 and TRBJ1-3, is DTGVSQNPRHKITKRGQNVTFRCDPISEHNRLYWYRQTLGQGPEFLTYFQNEAQLEKSRLLSDRFSAERPKGSFSTLEIQRTEQGDSAMYLCASSLAQTFSGNTIYFGEGSWLTVV.